This T cell receptor (beta chain) was captured in a study of CD8 T cells in ankylosing spondylitis. As to this clonotype: No antigen is known for it.

Molecular-barcoded quantitative 5'-RACE produced these TCR beta libraries. MiXCR, applied by TCRdb to the 5' RACE reads, yields one record per CDR3 protein. Seen here are 200,000 to 250,000 distinct CDR3 sequences, 30% to 35% observed once, and the top ten hold around 4.5%. General study points: Roughly eight highly homologous variants made up a TCR beta motif that seemed to typify ankylosing spondylitis blood. Certain motif variants had earlier been reported in reactive arthritis synovial fluid and blood.

Sequencing was carried out using blood, either unsorted or a sorted T cell fraction (not recorded which). The clonotype originates from a male donor with ankylosing spondylitis or in good health (not recorded which).

Here the CDR3 DNA reads TGTGCCAGCAGTTTAGGTTACAGGTCCGACCACCCAAATTACGAGCAGTACTTC. It yields the protein CASSLGYRSDHPNYEQYF. The chain couples TRBV12-3 or TRBV12-4 to TRBJ2-7, with D perhaps TRBD1 (5 bases). Trimming stripped 1 base from V and 4 bases from J, with 23 bases between. The CDR3 has 18 amino acids.